These 12 T cell receptor beta chains originate from one sample sequenced in a study of CD8+ T cells in alopecia areata. Extraction of RNA preceded its reverse transcription into cDNA, which served as the sequencing template. Profiling relied on immunoSEQ multiplex PCR, and the TCRdb table lists in-frame clones only, not all of them. Of a few hundred thousand clones in the sample, roughly three fifths were seen once. The sample taken for sequencing was CD8+ T cells sorted from blood. The receptors stem from a human donor in good health.

This chain links TRBV6-5 with TRBJ2-1, with D hard to call. Germline CDR1 MNHEY, CDR2 SVGAGI. Trimming cost V 6 bases and J 7 bases, with 10 bases left between them. CDR3 length equals 12 residues. Here the CDR3 reads CASRNGRNEQFF. In nucleotides, the CDR3 is TGTGCCAGCAGGAACGGACGGAATGAGCAGTTCTTC.

The V gene is TRBV30, the J gene TRBJ1-1; perhaps TRBD1 as D (6 bases). CDR1 is GTSNPN and CDR2 is SVGIG in the germline V gene (reference sequence). Trimming took 4 bases from V and 1 from J, leaving 13 bases between them. CDR3 size: 14 residues. The CDR3 reads CAWIPRGRNTEAFF. The CDR3 DNA reads as TGTGCCTGGATCCCCAGGGGCCGGAACACTGAAGCTTTCTTT.

This clone showed up just a few times. The CDR3 region is CASSIGTGNYEQYF. The CDR3 bases are TGTGCCAGCAGCATTGGGACAGGGAACTACGAGCAGTACTTC. The chain recombines TRBV7-8 with TRBJ2-7; 9 nucleotides agree with TRBD1. The CDR3 runs 14 residues. J was trimmed by 3 bases and V by 5 bases; bases with no gene match: 5. CDR1 is SGHVS, CDR2 FQNEAQ, per germline.

The rearrangement uses TRBV9 and TRBJ2-1, with D tentatively TRBD1 or TRBD2 (5 bases each). The CDR3 runs 15 residues. Trimming left V 0 bases short and J 3 bases short, with 10 bases between. The germline CDR1 and CDR2 sequences are SGDLS and YYNGEE. CDR3 sequence (DNA): TGTGCCAGCAGCGTAGGAGGGGCCGGCTACAATGAGCAGTTCTTC. Its protein product is CASSVGGAGYNEQFF. Full variable domain (rest looked up from reference TRBV9 and TRBJ2-1): DSGVTQTPKHLITATGQRVTLRCSPRSGDLSVYWYQQSLDQGLQFLIQYYNGEERAKGNILERFSAQQFPDLHSELNLSSLELGDSALYFCASSVGGAGYNEQFFGPGTRLTVL.

The chain carries TRBV2 and TRBJ2-2; a weak D match, TRBD1 (5 bases). The CDR3 runs to 15 residues. V lost 6 bases and J 5 bases, leaving 16 bases between the germline ends. The V gene's germline CDR1 is SNHLY and CDR2 FYNNEI. CDR3 protein: CASSAGNMGTGELFF. The CDR3 DNA reads TGTGCCAGCAGCGCAGGGAACATGGGTACCGGGGAGCTGTTTTTT.

V is TRBV4-1 and J is TRBJ1-5; no reliable D call. The germline V and J ends were trimmed by 2 bases and 1 base, with 12 bases remaining between them. The CDR3 runs to 16 residues. Germline V gene lookup returns CDR1 MGHRA and CDR2 YSYEKL. This CDR3 reads CASSQKESGSNQPQHF. The CDR3 DNA reads TGCGCCAGCAGCCAAAAGGAGTCCGGCAGCAATCAGCCCCAGCATTTT.

The V and J genes are TRBV15 and TRBJ2-7, with D perhaps given as TRBD1 or TRBD2 (5 bases each). This CDR3 has 14 residues. V dropped 0 bases and J dropped 5 bases, with 11 bases sitting between them. Germline CDR1 and CDR2: LNHNV and YYDKDF (reference sequence). The CDR3 DNA reads as TGTGCCACCAGCAGAGAGAGGGGAGATCACGAGCAGTACTTC. Translated, it gives CATSRERGDHEQYF.

This sequence joins TRBV4-1 and TRBJ1-6; 7 nucleotides agree with TRBD1. The V gene end was trimmed by 0 bases and the J gene end by 10 bases; junction bases not matched to a gene: 6. Per germline, CDR1 MGHRA and CDR2 YSYEKL. This CDR3 has 15 amino acids. CDR3 DNA: TGCGCCAGCAGCCAAGATGAGGGGGCCGGGTCACCCCTCCACTTT. This encodes CASSQDEGAGSPLHF.

The gene calls are TRBV7-6 and TRBJ1-2; perhaps TRBD1 as D (5 bases). V lost 2 bases to trimming and J lost 8 bases, with 12 bases between them. The CDR3 covers 13 residues. The germline CDR1 and CDR2 sequences are SGHVS and FNYEAQ. The CDR3 region is CASSLYGAEGYTF. The CDR3 region has the DNA TGTGCCAGCAGCTTATACGGGGCTGAAGGCTACACCTTC. Complete variable domain (other parts from reference TRBV7-6 and TRBJ1-2): GAGVSQSPRYKVTKRGQDVALRCDPISGHVSLYWYRQALGQGPEFLTYFNYEAQQDKSGLPNDRFSAERPEGSISTLTIQRTEQRDSAMYRCASSLYGAEGYTFGSGTRLTVV.

This sequence joins TRBV9 and TRBJ2-7; 7 nucleotides agree with TRBD1. V trimming: 4 bases; J trimming: 2 bases; junction bases outside the gene matches: 6. Germline-derived CDR1 and CDR2 are SGDLS and YYNGEE. The CDR3 totals 14 residues. CDR3: CASSTGTEPYEQYF. The CDR3 DNA reads TGTGCCAGCAGCACCGGGACAGAACCCTACGAGCAGTACTTC.

This rearrangement joins TRBV7-8 to TRBJ1-2; D unresolved. Germline loops: CDR1 SGHVS, CDR2 FQNEAQ. The length of the CDR3 is 15 residues. V lost 5 bases and J 0 bases, leaving 13 bases between the germline ends. Here the CDR3 reads CASSPKGTPNYGYTF. In nucleotides, the CDR3 is TGTGCCAGCAGCCCAAAGGGAACGCCTAACTATGGCTACACCTTC.

V is TRBV28 and J is TRBJ2-7, with 9 bases that match TRBD1. Germline values: CDR1 MDHEN, CDR2 SYDVKM. The CDR3 is made up of 14 amino acids. V lost 2 bases and J lost 4; bases outside the gene matches: 3. CDR3 in amino acids: CASSLPGQGYEQYF. The CDR3 nucleotides are TGTGCCAGCAGTTTACCCGGACAGGGGTACGAGCAGTACTTC. Looking up the rest from reference TRBV28 and TRBJ2-7 gives the full variable domain: DVKVTQSSRYLVKRTGEKVFLECVQDMDHENMFWYRQDPGLGLRLIYFSYDVKMKEKGDIPEGYSVSREKKERFSLILESASTNQTSMYLCASSLPGQGYEQYFGPGTRLTVT.